This T cell receptor (beta chain) appears in the sequencing data of a study of cytomegalovirus exposure and HLA in healthy donors. CDR1 and CDR2 from the germline V gene are SGHTA and FQGNSA. Between the trimmed V and J ends, which lost 5 bases and 6 bases, there was a span of 11 bases. This CDR3 contains 13 residues. The PCR employed 60 Vbeta primers together with 13 Jbeta primers. TCRdb's copy holds only in-frame clones and misses some; the assay was immunoSEQ multiplex PCR. In all, the sample yields about 130,000 clones. The source material was PBMCs. The rearrangement links TRBV7-2 to TRBJ2-1; D possibly corresponds to TRBD2 (5 bases). This clonotype originated in a man aged 30 to 45 in good health and CMV-seronegative. The CDR3 protein is CASSPRTGNEQFF. DNA for the CDR3: TGTGCCAGCAGCCCCCGGACTGGCAATGAGCAGTTCTTC.